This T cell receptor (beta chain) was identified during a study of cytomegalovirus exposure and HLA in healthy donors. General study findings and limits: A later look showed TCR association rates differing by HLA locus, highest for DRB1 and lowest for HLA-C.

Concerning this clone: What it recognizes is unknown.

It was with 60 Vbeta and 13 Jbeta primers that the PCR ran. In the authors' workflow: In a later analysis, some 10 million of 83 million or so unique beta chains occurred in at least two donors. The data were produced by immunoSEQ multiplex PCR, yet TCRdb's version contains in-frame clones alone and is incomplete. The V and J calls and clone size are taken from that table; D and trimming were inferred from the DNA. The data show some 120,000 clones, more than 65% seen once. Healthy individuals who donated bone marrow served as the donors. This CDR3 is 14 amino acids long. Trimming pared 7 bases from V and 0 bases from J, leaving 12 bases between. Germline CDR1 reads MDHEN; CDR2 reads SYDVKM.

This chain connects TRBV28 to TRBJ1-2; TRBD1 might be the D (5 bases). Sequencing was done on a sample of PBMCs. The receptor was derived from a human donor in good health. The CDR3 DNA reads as TGTGCCAGCACCTCGACAGCGACTAACTATGGCTACACCTTC. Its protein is CASTSTATNYGYTF.